Sequencing of this TCR beta chain was carried out in a study of T-cell memory formation after mild COVID-19. Overall study context: For the most part, TCR clusters were specific to one donor.

From 5'RACE with constant-segment primers came TCR alpha and TCR beta cDNA libraries that carried sample barcodes and UMIs. TCRdb independently ran MiXCR on the 5' RACE reads; one entry per CDR3 protein. The table has hundreds of thousands of distinct CDR3 sequences, 20% seen once. Notes on the study in general: Shrinking CD4+ clones were chiefly CM and EM; CD8+ ones were chiefly EMRA. There were some responding clones in pre-infection memory, which suggested that cross-reactive memory had joined.

This CDR3 comprises 14 residues. Trimming pared 6 bases from V and 7 bases from J, leaving 16 bases between. About this clonotype: Its target is not known.

This chain links TRBV12-3 or TRBV12-4 with TRBJ2-1; the D gene is possibly TRBD2 (6 bases). This receptor was identified in an adult woman who had mild COVID-19 (a few samples of this study predate the infection). Cell type and time point are not known. Specimen: PBMCs or a T cell subset sorted from them (not recorded which). CDR3 DNA sequence: TGTGCCAGCAGACTAGGAGGGACGGGAAATGAGCAGTTCTTC. This codes for CASRLGGTGNEQFF.